These 28 T cell receptor beta chains were sequenced from one sample in a study of Tregs in tolerant kidney transplant recipients. Generated by immunoSEQ multiplex PCR, the TCRdb table keeps only in-frame clones and is missing some. The sample includes 30,000 or so clones. The sequences come from CD8+ T cells from blood, collected before the transplant. The receptors derive from a human donor who received a combined kidney and bone marrow transplant.

In regard to this clone: The CDR3 goes on 3 residues after the read ends, and that part is filled in from the germline J gene. The V call is TRBV20-1, the J call TRBJ2-7; TRBD2 might be the D (7 bases). Trimming stripped 0 bases from V and 0 bases from J, with 12 bases between. Per germline, CDR1 DFQATT and CDR2 SNEGSKA (reference sequence). The length of the CDR3 is 15 residues. Partial CDR3 DNA: TGCAGTGCTAGAGATCTCGCGGGGGCCTCCTACGAG. Protein: CSARDLAGASYE. The whole CDR3 sequence reads CSARDLAGASYEQYF.

CDR3: CASSVRLAGEGGDNEQFF. The CDR3 DNA, read in part, is TGTGCCAGCAGCGTAAGACTAGCGGGAGAGGGGGGCGACAATGAG. V is TRBV14 and J is TRBJ2-1, with 12 bases aligning to TRBD2. The read halts 3 residues ahead of the CDR3 end, with the missing end drawn from the germline J gene. This CDR3 is 18 amino acids long. Trimming removed 5 bases from V and 5 bases from J; junction bases left unmatched: 13. CDR1 is SGHDN and CDR2 is FVKESK in the germline V gene.

The CDR3 protein is CASTPGSGRTYEQYF. The sequenced CDR3 bases are TGTGCCAGCACCCCTGGGTCAGGCCGTACCTACGAG. The chain joins TRBV6-2 or TRBV6-3 to TRBJ2-7; D not resolved. The missing CDR3 end, 3 residues past where the read stops, is filled in from the germline J gene. The germline CDR1 and CDR2 sequences are MNHEY and SVGEGT. The germline V and J ends were trimmed by 7 bases and 2 bases, with 18 bases remaining between them. The CDR3 contains 15 residues.

Concerning this clone: The sequenced fragment ends 3 residues before the CDR3 boundary, so the rest is inferred from the germline J gene. The chain combines TRBV4-2 with TRBJ2-7, with D perhaps TRBD2 (5 bases). Between the trimmed V and J ends, which lost 1 base and 5 bases, there was a span of 12 bases. The CDR3 extends over 14 amino acids. Germline-derived CDR1 and CDR2 are LGHNA and YNFKEQ. The DNA read from the CDR3 is TGTGCCAGCAGCCAAGGGTTACAAGCGGACGAG. Protein: CASSQGLQADE. The whole CDR3 is CASSQGLQADEQYF.

Concerning this clone: Read sequence stops 3 residues before the CDR3 end, and the germline J gene provides the missing end. This chain joins TRBV7-3 and TRBJ2-7; 7 bases map to TRBD2. With 5 bases clipped from V and 6 bases from J, the junction kept 7 bases outside the gene matches. The CDR3 sequence is 13 residues long. Germline assignment: CDR1 SGHTA and CDR2 FQGTGA. The CDR3 is CASSLGLDAEQYF. The CDR3 bases that were read are TGTGCCAGCAGCCTTGGACTAGACGCCGAG.

For this clone: The read finishes 3 residues shy of the CDR3 end, and the germline J gene is used to complete it. The rearrangement links TRBV10-3 to TRBJ2-3; 10 nucleotides align to TRBD2. Germline V gene sequence: CDR1 ENHRY, CDR2 SYGVKD. This CDR3 has 15 residues. The ends lost 3 bases at V and 4 bases at J; junction bases unmatched: 4. Partial CDR3 DNA: TGTGCCATCAGTGAAGGGACTAGCGTCTCAGATACG. It is translated as CAISEGTSVSDT. The entire CDR3 is CAISEGTSVSDTQYF.

To note about this clone: The CDR3 goes on 3 residues after the read ends, and that part is filled in from the germline J gene. The chain is built from TRBV30 and TRBJ1-5; TRBD1 matches 8 bases. Trimming removed 0 bases from V and 8 bases from J; junction bases left unmatched: 9. CDR1 and CDR2 from the germline V gene are GTSNPN and SVGIG (reference sequence). This CDR3 is built from 15 residues. Here the CDR3 reads CAWSVTTGGLEPQHF. Partial CDR3 DNA: TGTGCCTGGAGTGTAACCACAGGGGGTTTGGAGCCC.

A remark on this clone: The read gets to within 3 residues of the CDR3 end, and the germline J gene fills in the rest. This chain connects TRBV20-1 to TRBJ2-7; no clear D. There are 13 residues in the CDR3. Germline CDR1 is DFQATT and CDR2 is SNEGSKA (reference sequence). Trimming stripped 0 bases from V and 5 bases from J, with 11 bases between. CDR3 bases read: TGCAGTGCTAGAGAAGTAGGGTGGGACGAG. Amino acid sequence: CSAREVGWDE. The full CDR3 reads CSAREVGWDEQYF.

Points on this clone: The sequence runs out 3 residues before the end of the CDR3; the remainder is reconstructed from the germline J gene. The gene calls are TRBV10-3 and TRBJ2-1; 7 positions match TRBD2. Germline V gene sequence: CDR1 ENHRY, CDR2 SYGVKD. The ends lost 0 bases at V and 5 bases at J; junction bases unmatched: 10. The CDR3 covers 17 residues. CDR3 DNA, as far as it was read: TGTGCCATCAGTGAGTCGAAGGCTAGCGGAGATCACAATGAG. Translated: CAISESKASGDHNE. The whole CDR3 sequence reads CAISESKASGDHNEQFF.

Concerning this clone itself: The sequence runs out 3 residues before the end of the CDR3; the remainder is reconstructed from the germline J gene. This chain connects TRBV18 to TRBJ2-7; 10 nucleotides line up with TRBD2. Unmatched junction bases numbered 9, after V lost 2 bases and J lost 2 bases. Germline V gene data show CDR1 as KGHSH and CDR2 as LQKENI. The CDR3 extends over 17 amino acids. The sequenced part of the CDR3 DNA is TGTGCCAGCTCACCAAGGGACCCTAGCGGGAGCCCCTACGAG. Translating it yields CASSPRDPSGSPYE. The whole CDR3 region reads CASSPRDPSGSPYEQYF.

As concerns this clone: The read gets to within 3 residues of the CDR3 end, and the germline J gene fills in the rest. The V call is TRBV13, the J call TRBJ2-5, with 11 bases identical to TRBD2. This CDR3 comprises 17 residues. Germline loops: CDR1 PRHDT, CDR2 FYEKMQ (reference sequence). The J segment lost 5 bases and the V segment lost 0 bases, leaving 8 bases of the junction unmatched. CDR3 bases read: TGTGCCAGCAGCTTAGGGTCTAGCGGGAGGTCGTGGGAGACC. Protein product: CASSLGSSGRSWET. From start to end, the CDR3 is CASSLGSSGRSWETQYF.

With regard to this clone: The read terminates 3 residues before the CDR3 end, so the remaining end is supplied by the germline J gene. The chain has TRBV5-1 and TRBJ2-7, with a weak D call TRBD2 (6 bases). This CDR3 is 15 amino acids long. Trimming pared 1 base from V and 0 bases from J, leaving 11 bases between. From germline, CDR1 is SGHRS and CDR2 YFSETQ. CDR3 bases read: TGCGCCAGCAGCTTGTCGGGACTCAACTCCTACGAG. This translates into CASSLSGLNSYE. The CDR3, in full, reads CASSLSGLNSYEQYF. Full variable domain (remainder filled in from reference TRBV5-1 and TRBJ2-7): KAGVTQTPRYLIKTRGQQVTLSCSPISGHRSVSWYQQTPGQGLQFLFEYFSETQRNKGNFPGRFSGRQFSNSRSEMNVSTLELGDSALYLCASSLSGLNSYEQYFGPGTRLTVT.

On this clone: The sequence runs out 3 residues before the end of the CDR3; the remainder is reconstructed from the germline J gene. This chain connects TRBV7-8 to TRBJ1-5; 8 nucleotides align to TRBD1. This CDR3 contains 15 residues. Germline V lookup: CDR1 SGHVS, CDR2 FQNEAQ. V lost 0 bases and J lost 9; bases outside the gene matches: 7. The chain's CDR3 is CASSLAAGGIRPQHF. Partial CDR3 DNA: TGTGCCAGCAGCTTAGCGGCAGGGGGCATCCGGCCC.

Note on this clone: From the germline J gene comes the end of the CDR3, since the read stops 3 residues before it. V and J are TRBV19 and TRBJ2-3; 11 positions agree with TRBD2. The V gene end was trimmed by 6 bases and the J gene end by 4 bases; junction bases not matched to a gene: 9. The length of the CDR3 is 16 residues. Germline CDR1 is LNHDA and CDR2 is SQIVND (reference sequence). CDR3 DNA, as far as it was read: TGTGCCAGTAGAACGACTAGCGGGATTCAGGCAGATACG. Protein product: CASRTTSGIQADT. The CDR3 as a whole reads CASRTTSGIQADTQYF.

A note on this clone: The read gets to within 3 residues of the CDR3 end, and the germline J gene fills in the rest. V usage is TRBV5-1 and J usage is TRBJ2-6; perhaps TRBD1 as D (5 bases). The V end lost 2 bases, the J end lost 0 bases, and 12 bases lay between the germline ends. The germline gives CDR1 SGHRS, CDR2 YFSETQ. The CDR3 is 17 amino acids. The part of the CDR3 DNA that was read is TGCGCCAGCAGCTTTAGGGGTTGGTCCTCTGGGGCCAACGTC. This encodes CASSFRGWSSGANV. The whole CDR3 is CASSFRGWSSGANVLTF.

As concerns this clone: The read is 3 residues too short to cover the CDR3 end, so that end is filled in from the germline J gene. The V gene is TRBV18, the J gene TRBJ1-5; D gene uncertain. The CDR3 is 17 residues long. Trimming cost V 3 bases and J 1 base, with 16 bases left between them. Germline CDR1 and CDR2: KGHSH and LQKENI. Here the CDR3 reads CASSPTRGVQSNQPQHF. CDR3 DNA, as far as it was read: TGTGCCAGCTCACCGACTCGCGGGGTCCAAAGCAATCAGCCC.

Details on this clone: The read falls 3 residues short of the CDR3 end, and the missing part is taken from the germline J gene. The chain links TRBV7-9 to TRBJ1-1, with unresolved D. The length of the CDR3 is 11 residues. Germline-derived CDR1 and CDR2 are SEHNR and FQNEAQ (reference sequence). This CDR3 reads CVPGLNTEAFF. CDR3 DNA, as far as it was read: TGTGTTCCGGGGTTAAACACTGAA.

Note on this clone: The read finishes 3 residues shy of the CDR3 end, and the germline J gene is used to complete it. The chain links TRBV7-8 to TRBJ2-6; D ambiguous. Trimming took 2 bases from V and 0 from J, leaving 2 bases between them. This CDR3 spans 14 amino acids. CDR1 is SGHVS and CDR2 is FQNEAQ in the germline V gene. The CDR3 loop is CASSLYSGANVLTF. CDR3 bases read: TGTGCCAGCAGCTTATACTCTGGGGCCAACGTC.

Concerning this clone itself: The observed sequence ends 3 residues before the CDR3 terminus, with the missing tail filled in from the germline J gene. The chain couples TRBV19 to TRBJ2-3; 8 nucleotides align to TRBD2. The CDR3 runs to 15 residues. CDR1 and CDR2 from the germline V gene are LNHDA and SQIVND (reference sequence). V trimming: 1 base; J trimming: 1 base; junction bases outside the gene matches: 1. The CDR3 region is CASSIGAGGTDTQYF. CDR3 DNA, as far as it was read: TGTGCCAGTAGTATAGGAGCGGGAGGCACAGATACG.

Comments on this clone: Read sequence stops 3 residues before the CDR3 end, and the germline J gene provides the missing end. The chain uses TRBV7-3 and TRBJ2-5, with 13 bases fitting TRBD2. The germline V gene encodes CDR1 SGHTA and CDR2 FQGTGA. The length of the CDR3 is 15 residues. V lost 4 bases, J lost 4 bases, and 3 bases stayed unmatched. Partial CDR3 DNA: TGTGCCAGCAGCTCGGGACTAGCGGGATTAGAGACC. Protein: CASSSGLAGLET. The complete CDR3 protein is CASSSGLAGLETQYF. The entire variable domain, with the rest obtained from reference TRBV7-3 and TRBJ2-5, is as follows: GAGVSQTPSNKVTEKGKYVELRCDPISGHTALYWYRQSLGQGPEFLIYFQGTGAADDSGLPNDRFFAVRPEGSVSTLKIQRTERGDSAVYLCASSSGLAGLETQYFGPGTRLLVL.

This clone is classed as medium-sized by frequency. Read data end 3 residues before the CDR3 end; the end is taken from the germline J gene. The chain couples TRBV4-1 to TRBJ2-7; maybe TRBD1 (5 bases). The CDR3 extends over 15 amino acids. Germline values: CDR1 MGHRA, CDR2 YSYEKL. V was clipped by 4 bases and J by 1 base, with 14 bases between them. CDR3 region: CASSLSGQGSYEQYF. CDR3 DNA (partial): TGCGCCAGCAGCCTCTCCGGCCAGGGTTCCTACGAG.

Turning to this clone: The read stops 3 residues short of the end of the CDR3; the missing end is completed from the germline J gene. The chain uses TRBV19 and TRBJ1-4; D perhaps matches TRBD1 (5 bases). Looked up from germline, CDR1 is LNHDA and CDR2 is SQIVND (reference sequence). This CDR3 region has 16 residues. V was cut by 0 bases and J by 7 bases, with 15 bases left in between. CDR3 bases read: TGTGCCAGTAGTATAGATCATGTCGGGCAGGGTGAAAAA. As protein: CASSIDHVGQGEK. The full CDR3 sequence reads CASSIDHVGQGEKLFF.

Comment on this clone: The observed sequence ends 3 residues before the CDR3 terminus, with the missing tail filled in from the germline J gene. The rearrangement uses TRBV13 and TRBJ2-2; D unresolved. Trimming took 6 bases from V and 7 from J, leaving 15 bases between them. The CDR3 runs 14 residues. Germline CDR1 reads PRHDT; CDR2 reads FYEKMQ (reference sequence). The CDR3 protein is CASRPPTVDGELFF. CDR3 DNA (partial): TGTGCCAGCAGGCCCCCTACAGTTGACGGGGAG.

In regard to this clone: With the read ending 3 residues before the CDR3 end, the germline J gene is used to fill in that end. V and J are TRBV5-1 and TRBJ2-1, with 16 bases identical to TRBD2. The CDR3 runs 16 residues. Unmatched junction bases numbered 3, after V lost 0 bases and J lost 9 bases. Looked up from germline, CDR1 is SGHRS and CDR2 is YFSETQ. Incomplete CDR3 DNA: TGCGCCAGCAGCTTGGCGGGACTAGCGGGAGGGACTGAG. Amino acids: CASSLAGLAGGTE. The entire CDR3 reads CASSLAGLAGGTEQFF.

Comments on this clone: Sequencing ends 3 residues short of the CDR3 end; the germline J gene provides the rest. The chain is built from TRBV5-1 and TRBJ2-1, with no clear D. The CDR3 length is 12 residues. The germline CDR1 and CDR2 sequences are SGHRS and YFSETQ. Trimming pared 1 base from V and 4 bases from J, leaving 3 bases between. The CDR3 loop reads CASSLIYNEQFF. The sequenced part of the CDR3 DNA is TGCGCCAGCAGCTTGATATACAATGAG.

For this clone: The read terminates 3 residues ahead of where the CDR3 ends, so the germline J gene completes it. The chain uses TRBV20-1 and TRBJ2-7; 13 nucleotides align to TRBD2. The V gene's germline CDR1 is DFQATT and CDR2 SNEGSKA (reference sequence). V gave up 0 bases and J gave up 4 bases; unmatched junction bases: 9. The CDR3 has 17 residues. Here the CDR3 reads CSARDAGTSGNLYEQYF. The CDR3 bases that were read are TGCAGTGCTAGAGATGCGGGGACTAGCGGGAACCTATACGAG.

As regards this clone: The read terminates 3 residues ahead of where the CDR3 ends, so the germline J gene completes it. The chain couples TRBV5-1 to TRBJ2-2; a possible D gene is TRBD2 (6 bases). The V and J ends lost 1 base and 2 bases respectively, with 18 bases between them. CDR1 SGHRS and CDR2 YFSETQ come from the germline V gene. This CDR3 spans 18 amino acids. The sequenced CDR3 bases are TGCGCCAGCAGCTTGTCCCGAGCCGGGACTTATAACACCGGGGAG. Translating it yields CASSLSRAGTYNTGE. The whole CDR3 region reads CASSLSRAGTYNTGELFF.

Details on this clone: The read is 3 residues too short to cover the CDR3 end, so that end is filled in from the germline J gene. The J gene is TRBJ2-7, the V gene TRBV30; perhaps TRBD1 as D (5 bases). CDR1 and CDR2 from the germline V gene are GTSNPN and SVGIG (reference sequence). This CDR3 region has 13 residues. Trimming stripped 5 bases from V and 3 bases from J, with 14 bases between. The CDR3 sequence is CAWALGDYYEQYF. The sequenced CDR3 bases are TGTGCCTGGGCTTTAGGGGATTACTACGAG.